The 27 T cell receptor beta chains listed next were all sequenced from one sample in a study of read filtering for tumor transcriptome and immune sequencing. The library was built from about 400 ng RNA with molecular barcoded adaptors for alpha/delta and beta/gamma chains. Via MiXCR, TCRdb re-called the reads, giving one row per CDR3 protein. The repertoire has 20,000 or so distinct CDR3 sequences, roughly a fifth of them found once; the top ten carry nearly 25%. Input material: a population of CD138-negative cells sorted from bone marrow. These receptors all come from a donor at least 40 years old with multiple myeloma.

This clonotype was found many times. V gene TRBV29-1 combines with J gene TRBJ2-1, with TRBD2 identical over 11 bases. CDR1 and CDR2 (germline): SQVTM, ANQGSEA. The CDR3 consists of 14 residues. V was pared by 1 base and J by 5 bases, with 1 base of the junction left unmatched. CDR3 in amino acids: CSVEGLAGNNEQFF. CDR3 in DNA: TGCAGCGTTGAAGGACTAGCGGGAAACAATGAGCAGTTCTTC.

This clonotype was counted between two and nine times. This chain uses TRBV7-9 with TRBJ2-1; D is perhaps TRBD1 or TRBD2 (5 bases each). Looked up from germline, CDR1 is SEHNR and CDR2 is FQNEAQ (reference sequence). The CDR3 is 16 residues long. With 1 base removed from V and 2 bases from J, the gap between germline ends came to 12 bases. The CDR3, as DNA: TGTGCCAGCAGCTTAGGGTCAGGGAGACCCTACAATGAGCAGTTCTTC. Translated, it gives CASSLGSGRPYNEQFF.

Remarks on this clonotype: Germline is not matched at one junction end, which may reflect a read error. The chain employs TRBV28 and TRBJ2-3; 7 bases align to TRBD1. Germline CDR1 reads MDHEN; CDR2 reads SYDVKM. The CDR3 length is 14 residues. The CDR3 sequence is CGSSFLSGTDSQYF. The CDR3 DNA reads TGTGGCAGCAGTTTCCTCTCAGGGACAGATTCGCAGTATTTT.

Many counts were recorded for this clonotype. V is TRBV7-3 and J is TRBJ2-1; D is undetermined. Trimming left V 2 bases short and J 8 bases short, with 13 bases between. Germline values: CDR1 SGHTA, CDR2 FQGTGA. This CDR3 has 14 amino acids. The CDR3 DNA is TGTGCCAGCAGCTTAGGTCTTGCTGGCGATGAGCAGTTCTTC. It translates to CASSLGLAGDEQFF.

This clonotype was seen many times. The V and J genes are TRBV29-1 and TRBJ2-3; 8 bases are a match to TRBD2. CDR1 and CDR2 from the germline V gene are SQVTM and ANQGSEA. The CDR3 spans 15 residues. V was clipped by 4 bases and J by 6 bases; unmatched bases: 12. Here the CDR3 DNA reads TGCAGCGTTGGCGTTTCGGGAGGGCTTCGGGATACGCAGTATTTT. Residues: CSVGVSGGLRDTQYF.

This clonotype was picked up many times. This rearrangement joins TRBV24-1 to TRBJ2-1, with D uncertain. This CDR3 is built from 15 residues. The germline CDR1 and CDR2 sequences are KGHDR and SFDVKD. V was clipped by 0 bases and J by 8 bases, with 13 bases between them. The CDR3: CATSDLSRSGDEQFF. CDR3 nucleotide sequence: TGTGCCACCAGTGATTTGAGCCGGTCGGGCGATGAGCAGTTCTTC.

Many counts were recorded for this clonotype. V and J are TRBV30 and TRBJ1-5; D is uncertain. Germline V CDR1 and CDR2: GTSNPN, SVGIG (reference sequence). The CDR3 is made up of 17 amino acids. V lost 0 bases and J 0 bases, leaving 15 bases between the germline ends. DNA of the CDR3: TGTGCCTGGAGTGTACCTCGGGCAGCTTATAGCAATCAGCCCCAGCATTTT. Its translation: CAWSVPRAAYSNQPQHF.

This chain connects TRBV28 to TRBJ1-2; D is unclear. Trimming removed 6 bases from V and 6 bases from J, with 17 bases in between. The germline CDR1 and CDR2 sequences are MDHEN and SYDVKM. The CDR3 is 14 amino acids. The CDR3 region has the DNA TGTGCCAGCAGCGTGGCAGGCCTTTTACATGGCTACACCTTC. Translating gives CASSVAGLLHGYTF.

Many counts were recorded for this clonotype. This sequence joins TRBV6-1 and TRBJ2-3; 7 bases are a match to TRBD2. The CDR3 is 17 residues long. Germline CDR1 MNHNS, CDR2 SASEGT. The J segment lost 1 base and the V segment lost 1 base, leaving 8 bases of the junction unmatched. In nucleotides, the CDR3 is TGTGCCAGCAGTGAAGGTTTAGTTCTAGCGGGCACAGATACGCAGTATTTT. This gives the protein CASSEGLVLAGTDTQYF.

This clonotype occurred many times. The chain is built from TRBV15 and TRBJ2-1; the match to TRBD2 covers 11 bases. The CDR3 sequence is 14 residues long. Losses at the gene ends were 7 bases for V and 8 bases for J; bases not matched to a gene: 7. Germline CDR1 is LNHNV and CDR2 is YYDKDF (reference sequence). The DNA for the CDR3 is TGTGCCACCACCACTAGCGGGAGTCAATATGAGCAGTTCTTC. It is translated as CATTTSGSQYEQFF. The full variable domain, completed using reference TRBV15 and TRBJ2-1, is DAMVIQNPRYQVTQFGKPVTLSCSQTLNHNVMYWYQQKSSQAPKLLFHYYDKDFNNEADTPDNFQSRRPNTSFCFLDIRSPGLGDTAMYLCATTTSGSQYEQFFGPGTRLTVL.

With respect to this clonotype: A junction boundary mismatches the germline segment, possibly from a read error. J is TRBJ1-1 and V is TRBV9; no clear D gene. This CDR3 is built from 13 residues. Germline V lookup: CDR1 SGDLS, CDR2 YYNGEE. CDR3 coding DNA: TGTGCCAGCGGGGATGAGGGCCACACTGAAGGTTTCTTT. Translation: CASGDEGHTEGFF.

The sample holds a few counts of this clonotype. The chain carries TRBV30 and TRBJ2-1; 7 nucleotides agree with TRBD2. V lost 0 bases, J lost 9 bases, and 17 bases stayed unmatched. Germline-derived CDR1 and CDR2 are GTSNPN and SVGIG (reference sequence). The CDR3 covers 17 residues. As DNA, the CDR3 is TGTGCCTGGAGTGTACGCGGAGGGCGGGAGCACATTCTTGAGCAGTTCTTC. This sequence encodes CAWSVRGGREHILEQFF.

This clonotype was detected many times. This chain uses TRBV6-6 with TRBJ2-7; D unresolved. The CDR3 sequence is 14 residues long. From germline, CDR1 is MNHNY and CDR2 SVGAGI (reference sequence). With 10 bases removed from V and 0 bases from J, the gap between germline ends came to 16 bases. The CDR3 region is CATLDGHSSYEQYF. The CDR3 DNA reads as TGTGCCACCCTTGACGGGCATAGCTCCTACGAGCAGTACTTC.

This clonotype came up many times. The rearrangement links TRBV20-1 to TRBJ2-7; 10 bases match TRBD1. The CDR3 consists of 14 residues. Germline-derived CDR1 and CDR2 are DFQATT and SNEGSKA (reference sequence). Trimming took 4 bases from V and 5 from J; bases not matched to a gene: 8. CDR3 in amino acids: CSATQGQGFHEQYF. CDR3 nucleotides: TGCAGTGCTACACAGGGACAGGGGTTTCACGAGCAGTACTTC.

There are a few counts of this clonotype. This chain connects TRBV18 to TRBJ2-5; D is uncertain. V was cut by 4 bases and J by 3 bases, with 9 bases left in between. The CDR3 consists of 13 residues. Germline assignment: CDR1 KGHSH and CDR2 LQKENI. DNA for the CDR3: TGTGCCAGCTCACTGTCCTTTGAAGAGACCCAGTACTTC. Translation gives CASSLSFEETQYF.

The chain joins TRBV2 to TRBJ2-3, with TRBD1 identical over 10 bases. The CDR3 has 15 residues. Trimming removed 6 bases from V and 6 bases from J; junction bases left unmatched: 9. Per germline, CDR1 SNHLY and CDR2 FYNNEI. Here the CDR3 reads CASRRTGGSLDTQYF. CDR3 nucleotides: TGTGCCAGCAGGCGGACAGGGGGGAGCCTGGATACGCAGTATTTT. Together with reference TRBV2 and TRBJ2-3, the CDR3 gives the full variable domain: EPEVTQTPSHQVTQMGQEVILRCVPISNHLYFYWYRQILGQKVEFLVSFYNNEISEKSEIFDDQFSVERPDGSNFTLKIRSTKLEDSAMYFCASRRTGGSLDTQYFGPGTRLTVL.

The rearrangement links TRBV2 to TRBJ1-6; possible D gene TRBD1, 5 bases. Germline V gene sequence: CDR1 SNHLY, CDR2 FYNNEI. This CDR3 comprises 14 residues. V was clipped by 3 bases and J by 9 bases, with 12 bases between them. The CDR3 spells CASSDTGARSPLHF. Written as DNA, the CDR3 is TGTGCCAGCAGTGACACCGGGGCTCGTTCACCCCTCCACTTT.

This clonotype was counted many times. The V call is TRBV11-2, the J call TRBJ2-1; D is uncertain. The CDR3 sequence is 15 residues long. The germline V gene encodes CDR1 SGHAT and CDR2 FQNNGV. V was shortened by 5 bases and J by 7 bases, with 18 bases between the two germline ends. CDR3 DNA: TGTGCCAGCAGCAGGGCCGTATCATTATTTAATGAGCAGTTCTTC. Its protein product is CASSRAVSLFNEQFF.

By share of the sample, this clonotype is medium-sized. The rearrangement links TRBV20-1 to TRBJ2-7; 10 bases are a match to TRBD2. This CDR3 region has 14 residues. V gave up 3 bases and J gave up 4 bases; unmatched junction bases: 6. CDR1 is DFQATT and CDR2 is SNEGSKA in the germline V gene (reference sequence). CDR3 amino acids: CSARSSGRVYEQYF. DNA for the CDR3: TGCAGTGCTAGGTCGAGCGGGAGGGTATACGAGCAGTACTTC.

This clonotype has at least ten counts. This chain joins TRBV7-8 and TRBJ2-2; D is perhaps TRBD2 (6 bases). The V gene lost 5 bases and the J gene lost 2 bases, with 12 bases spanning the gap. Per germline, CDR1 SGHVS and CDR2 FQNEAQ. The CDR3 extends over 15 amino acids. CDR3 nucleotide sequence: TGTGCCAGCAGCCCCATGCGGGGTAACACCGGGGAGCTGTTTTTT. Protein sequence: CASSPMRGNTGELFF.

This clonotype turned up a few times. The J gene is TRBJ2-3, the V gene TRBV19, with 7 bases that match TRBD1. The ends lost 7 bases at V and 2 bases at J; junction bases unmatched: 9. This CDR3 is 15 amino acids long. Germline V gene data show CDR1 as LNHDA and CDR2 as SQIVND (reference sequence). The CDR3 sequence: CASNPTGLHTDTQYF. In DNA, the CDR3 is TGTGCCAGTAACCCGACAGGGCTTCACACAGATACGCAGTATTTT.

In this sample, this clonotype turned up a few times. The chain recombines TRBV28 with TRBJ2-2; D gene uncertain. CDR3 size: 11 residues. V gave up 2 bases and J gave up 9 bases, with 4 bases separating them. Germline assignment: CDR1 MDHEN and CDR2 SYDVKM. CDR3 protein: CASSLARELFF. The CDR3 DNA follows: TGTGCCAGCAGTTTAGCCAGGGAGCTGTTTTTT. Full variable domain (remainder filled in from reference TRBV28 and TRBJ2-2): DVKVTQSSRYLVKRTGEKVFLECVQDMDHENMFWYRQDPGLGLRLIYFSYDVKMKEKGDIPEGYSVSREKKERFSLILESASTNQTSMYLCASSLARELFFGEGSRLTVL.

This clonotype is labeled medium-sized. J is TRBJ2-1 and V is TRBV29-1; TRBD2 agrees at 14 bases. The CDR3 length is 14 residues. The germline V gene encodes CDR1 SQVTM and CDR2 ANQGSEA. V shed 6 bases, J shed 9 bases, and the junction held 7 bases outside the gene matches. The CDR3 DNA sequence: TGCAGCGTCGTGACTAGCGGGAGGGCCTTTGAGCAGTTCTTC. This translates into CSVVTSGRAFEQFF.

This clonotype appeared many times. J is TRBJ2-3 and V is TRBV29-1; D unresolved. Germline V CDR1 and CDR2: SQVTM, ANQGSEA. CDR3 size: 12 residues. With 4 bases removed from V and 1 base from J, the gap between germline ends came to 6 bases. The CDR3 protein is CSVARGTDTQYF. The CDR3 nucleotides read TGCAGCGTTGCTCGGGGCACAGATACGCAGTATTTT.

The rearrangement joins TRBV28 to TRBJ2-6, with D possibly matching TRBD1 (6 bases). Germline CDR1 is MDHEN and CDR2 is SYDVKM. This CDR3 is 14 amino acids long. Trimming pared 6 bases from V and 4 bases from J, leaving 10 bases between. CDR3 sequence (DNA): TGTGCCAGCAGACCTGGACAGGGGGCCAACGTCCTGACTTTC. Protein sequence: CASRPGQGANVLTF.

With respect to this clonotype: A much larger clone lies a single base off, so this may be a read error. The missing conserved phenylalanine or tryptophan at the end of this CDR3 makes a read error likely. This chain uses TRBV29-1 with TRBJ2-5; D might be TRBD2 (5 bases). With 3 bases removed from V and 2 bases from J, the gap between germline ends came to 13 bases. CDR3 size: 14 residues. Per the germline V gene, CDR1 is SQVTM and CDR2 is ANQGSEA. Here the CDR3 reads CSVDLAGSQETQYL. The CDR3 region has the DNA TGCAGCGTTGATTTGGCGGGCTCACAAGAGACCCAGTACCTC.

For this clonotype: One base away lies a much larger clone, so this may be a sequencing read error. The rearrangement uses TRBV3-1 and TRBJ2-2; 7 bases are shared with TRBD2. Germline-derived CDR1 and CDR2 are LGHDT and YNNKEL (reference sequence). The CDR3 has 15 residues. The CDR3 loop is CASSQAGAGTGEPFF. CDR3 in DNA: TGTGCCAGCAGCCAGGCGGGAGCCGGGACCGGGGAGCCGTTTTTT.